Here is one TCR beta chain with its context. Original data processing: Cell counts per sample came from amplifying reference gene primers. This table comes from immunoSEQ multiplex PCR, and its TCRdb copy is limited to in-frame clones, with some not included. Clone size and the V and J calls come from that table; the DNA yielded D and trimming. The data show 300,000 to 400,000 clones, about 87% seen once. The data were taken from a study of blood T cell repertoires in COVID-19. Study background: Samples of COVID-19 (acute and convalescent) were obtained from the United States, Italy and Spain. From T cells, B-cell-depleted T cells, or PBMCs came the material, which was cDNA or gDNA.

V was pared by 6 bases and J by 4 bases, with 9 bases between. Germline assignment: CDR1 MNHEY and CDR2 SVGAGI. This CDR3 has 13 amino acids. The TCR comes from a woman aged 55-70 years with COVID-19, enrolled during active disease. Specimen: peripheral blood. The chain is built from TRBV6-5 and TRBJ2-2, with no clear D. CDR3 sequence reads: CASRESITGELFF. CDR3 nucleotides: TGTGCCAGCAGGGAGTCGATCACCGGGGAGCTGTTTTTT.